Below are 2 T cell receptor beta chains sequenced from a single sample in a study of blood T cell repertoires in COVID-19. Here immunoSEQ multiplex PCR was the method, and the copy in TCRdb shows in-frame clones only, minus some. This sample has 400,000 or so clones, with less than 95% found just once. The sequenced material came from PBMCs or T cells enriched from blood (not recorded which). The source of these receptors is a young man who had recovered from COVID-19.

J is TRBJ2-2 and V is TRBV14, with 8 bases fitting TRBD1. The germline V gene encodes CDR1 SGHDN and CDR2 FVKESK. The J segment lost 6 bases and the V segment lost 4 bases, leaving 7 bases of the junction unmatched. The CDR3 has 15 amino acids. The DNA for the CDR3 is TGTGCCAGCAGCCTCGGGACAGGTGTCGCCGGGGAGCTGTTTTTT. This sequence encodes CASSLGTGVAGELFF.

This chain joins TRBV6-2 or TRBV6-3 and TRBJ2-5; TRBD1 aligns across 7 bases. CDR1 MNHEY and CDR2 SVGEGT come from the germline V gene. Trimming took 5 bases from V and 4 from J; bases not matched to a gene: 22. The CDR3 runs 19 residues. In DNA form, the CDR3 reads TGTGCCAGCAGTGCCTCAGAATACAGGGGAAATTGGGTCTCAGAGACCCAGTACTTC. It codes for CASSASEYRGNWVSETQYF.